These T cell receptor beta chains were read from a single sample in a study of CD8+CD57+ T cells in acquired aplastic anemia. Each CDR3 protein is one row after TCRdb ran MiXCR on the reads. This table holds about 170,000 distinct CDR3 sequences, about 60% found once. Sequencing was carried out using sorted CD4+, CD8+, or CD8+CD57+ T cells (not recorded which) from PBMCs. Every receptor here comes from a human donor in good health. CDR3s leave out the opening cysteine and the closing phenylalanine or tryptophan. D genes are given only for firm matches.

cdr3_aa v_call d_call
ASSLQPGRLGGYT TRBV12-3/TRBV12-4 .
SVCLTGALGEQY TRBV20-1 TRBD1
ASSVRRDSANTEAF TRBV2 TRBD1
AISDLAGGPRNEQF TRBV10-3 TRBD2
ASSTPSVNTEAF TRBV5-8 .
SVGGPPYEQY TRBV29-1 .
ASSLVGTSSAGDQY TRBV7-9 TRBD2
ASSFYAETQY TRBV7-2 .
ASSMGGQGLYEQY TRBV19 TRBD1
ASSSEVGQINQPQH TRBV7-2 TRBD1
ATSRDRKGNQY TRBV15 .
ASSYISNYGYT TRBV12-3/TRBV12-4 .
ASSPGPPTGSQPQH TRBV5-1 TRBD1
ASSSLAGGPTDTQY TRBV13 TRBD2
ASSQGTASYYEQY TRBV3-1 .
ASSIRGAGEQF TRBV28 .
ASSPRPTDGELF TRBV9 .
ASSLARGRETQY TRBV7-8 .
ASSVEGQREQY TRBV9 .
SVGLVLASYEQY TRBV29-1 .
ASSEGSGGETQY TRBV2 .
ASKLSGGYT TRBV19 .
ASSSGTSSNEQF TRBV5-6 .
ASSPEGGRWSEQY TRBV7-2 TRBD2
ASSLIPGSSYEQY TRBV7-3 .
ASSPSGALSTGELF TRBV27 .
ASSLGDSDYNEQF TRBV5-6 .
ATSRASLLAANANEQF TRBV15 TRBD2
SAISGTSVRDEQY TRBV20-1 TRBD2
ATSSGVDQPQH TRBV24-1 .
ASSLTFFGELF TRBV5-5 .
ASSLKGGGRGNEQY TRBV11-3 TRBD2
ASRPGQGRQGVTGELF TRBV2 TRBD1
ASSRDRDWSEQY TRBV27 TRBD1
ASSEWGRETEPGYT TRBV9 .
ASSIERTHPSGGELF TRBV19 .
ATRGVENTEAF TRBV10-3 .
SAPDRSEQF TRBV20-1 .
ASSLTGPTGELF TRBV5-1 .
ATSAPSNYGYT TRBV24-1 .
ASTPLPTGGPYSYNEQF TRBV12-3/TRBV12-4 TRBD2
SARDVDRGDSGYT TRBV20-1 TRBD1
ASSNPMAPYEQY TRBV6-6 .
ASSQDYGTGSGNTIY TRBV3-1 TRBD1
AISRASHYEQY TRBV6-5 .
ASTAGTGSQPQH TRBV2 TRBD1
ASNLGGPNYGYT TRBV2 .